This record looks at one TCR beta chain sequence and its context. Its target is not known. These data come from a study of shared clonotypes between healthy human individuals. Overall study findings and caveats: Lower generation probabilities were found for non-shared clonotypes than for those shared by all four donors. Compared with memory subsets, naive subsets generally had larger estimated richness.

Trimming removed 4 bases from V and 3 bases from J; junction bases left unmatched: 3. The germline V gene has CDR1 SQVTM and CDR2 ANQGSEA. The CDR3 contains 13 residues. The assay was immunoSEQ multiplex PCR, and TCRdb's table has in-frame clones only and misses some. The profile shows roughly 2.2 million clones, approximately 95% of them singletons. The clonotype comes from a man between 18 and 29 years old in good health. Some clones in this sample may be carry-over from other donors' samples. This chain uses TRBV29-1 with TRBJ1-1, with 9 bases matching TRBD1. Material: naive CD4+ T cells from PBMCs. The subset: CD45RA+ positively selected. The CDR3 reads CSVARDRDTEAFF. The CDR3 DNA reads TGCAGCGTTGCCAGGGACAGGGACACTGAAGCTTTCTTT.